Below are 12 T cell receptor beta chains sequenced from a single sample in a study of blood T cell repertoires in COVID-19. Sequencing was performed with immunoSEQ multiplex PCR; in TCRdb, only in-frame clones are kept and a portion is missing. Of 250,000 to 300,000 clones listed, 65% to 85% are singletons. The source material was peripheral blood. The receptors were gathered from an older man with acute or convalescent COVID-19.

In this sample, this clone turned up a few times. The chain has TRBV29-1 and TRBJ2-2, with 12 bases identical to TRBD2. J gave up 6 bases and V 7 bases, and 9 bases lay outside the gene matches. The CDR3 is 15 residues long. The germline CDR1 and CDR2 sequences are SQVTM and ANQGSEA. The CDR3 protein is CSARRTSGESGELFF. The CDR3 DNA follows: TGCAGCGCCCGGCGGACTAGCGGGGAATCCGGGGAGCTGTTTTTT.

This chain links TRBV5-8 with TRBJ2-5, with TRBD1 matching 12 bases. Germline lookup yields CDR1 SGHTS and CDR2 YDEGEE. V gave up 4 bases and J gave up 3 bases; unmatched junction bases: 7. The CDR3 runs to 16 residues. The CDR3: CASSSTGTGGEETQYF. The CDR3, as DNA: TGTGCCAGCAGCAGCACCGGGACAGGGGGCGAAGAGACCCAGTACTTC.

The V call is TRBV18, the J call TRBJ2-2; TRBD1 matches at 8 bases. V lost 5 bases to trimming and J lost 6 bases; unmatched junction nucleotides: 8. CDR1 and CDR2 (germline): KGHSH, LQKENI. The CDR3 sequence is 15 residues long. CDR3 protein: CASSGRTGIPGELFF. The DNA of the CDR3 is TGTGCCAGCTCAGGGCGGACAGGGATCCCCGGGGAGCTGTTTTTT.

J is TRBJ2-3 and V is TRBV6-6; a possible D gene is TRBD1 (6 bases). Germline values: CDR1 MNHNY, CDR2 SVGAGI (reference sequence). V was pared by 6 bases and J by 0 bases, with 7 bases between. This CDR3 contains 13 residues. For the CDR3, the DNA is TGTGCCAGCAGGGACAGAAGCACAGATACGCAGTATTTT. Its protein product is CASRDRSTDTQYF.

DNA for the CDR3: TGTGCCAGCAGCCTGGGACAGGGCGATTATGGCTACACCTTC. Its translation is CASSLGQGDYGYTF. The chain has TRBV9 and TRBJ1-2; 9 positions agree with TRBD1. The junction had 6 bases not matched to a gene; V was cut back by 4 bases and J by 5 bases. The CDR3 sequence is 14 residues long. The V gene's germline CDR1 is SGDLS and CDR2 YYNGEE.

This chain connects TRBV11-2 to TRBJ1-2, with no clear D. The germline V gene has CDR1 SGHAT and CDR2 FQNNGV. V lost 1 base and J lost 1, with 10 bases in between. The CDR3 is 15 residues long. CDR3 DNA: TGTGCCAGCAGCTTAGGAGCAGGCCTTAACTATGGCTACACCTTC. Translated, it gives CASSLGAGLNYGYTF.

This chain joins TRBV29-1 and TRBJ2-5; 7 bases line up with TRBD1. V dropped 7 bases and J dropped 5; count of bases not matched to a gene: 10. The CDR3 extends over 13 amino acids. Looked up from germline, CDR1 is SQVTM and CDR2 is ANQGSEA. The CDR3 DNA is TGCAGCGCCAGGACAGGAGGTTTCGAGACCCAGTACTTC. Its protein product is CSARTGGFETQYF.

This chain joins TRBV3-1 (or the pseudogene TRBV3-2) and TRBJ1-2, with TRBD1 matching 7 bases. Losses at the gene ends were 4 bases for V and 6 bases for J; bases not matched to a gene: 8. Germline lookup yields CDR1 LGHDT and CDR2 YNNKEL (reference sequence). The CDR3 sequence is 14 residues long. Here the CDR3 reads CASSPTGDSDGYTF. CDR3 coding DNA: TGTGCCAGCAGCCCAACCGGGGACAGCGATGGCTACACCTTC.

J is TRBJ1-2 and V is TRBV6-5, with 10 bases aligning to TRBD1. This CDR3 contains 16 residues. CDR1 MNHEY and CDR2 SVGAGI come from the germline V gene. The V segment lost 1 base and the J segment 3 bases; nucleotides outside the gene matches: 5. The DNA for the CDR3 is TGTGCCAGCAGTTACTACCGACAGGGGGCTTACTATGGCTACACCTTC. Encoded protein: CASSYYRQGAYYGYTF.

This clone rates as medium-sized (0.01 to 0.1%). This chain connects TRBV7-9 to TRBJ2-1; 11 bases agree with TRBD2. The CDR3 has 19 amino acids. The V segment lost 4 bases and the J segment 0 bases; nucleotides outside the gene matches: 11. Germline CDR1 is SEHNR and CDR2 is FQNEAQ (reference sequence). The CDR3 DNA is TGTGCCAGCAGCTACCAAGCCGGGACTAGCGGAGTCTCCTACAATGAGCAGTTCTTC. This codes for CASSYQAGTSGVSYNEQFF.

The chain couples TRBV15 to TRBJ2-7, with a possible D match to TRBD1 (6 bases). V was trimmed by 3 bases and J by 0 bases, leaving 15 bases between them. CDR3 length: 16 residues. Germline-derived CDR1 and CDR2 are LNHNV and YYDKDF (reference sequence). In DNA form, the CDR3 reads TGTGCCACCAGCAGGGGGGACATCCGGAGCTCCTACGAGCAGTACTTC. Protein sequence: CATSRGDIRSSYEQYF.

The gene calls are TRBV3-1 (or the pseudogene TRBV3-2) and TRBJ2-7, with TRBD2 as a possible D gene (5 bases). The CDR3 covers 11 residues. Germline values: CDR1 LGHDT, CDR2 YNNKEL (reference sequence). With 3 bases removed from V and 5 bases from J, the gap between germline ends came to 5 bases. The CDR3 is CASSQRDEQYF. The CDR3 DNA reads TGTGCCAGCAGCCAGAGGGACGAGCAGTACTTC.